This T cell receptor beta chain was recovered during a study of control samples from healthy donors and cancer patients. This CDR3 is built from 15 residues. Between the trimmed V and J ends, which lost 5 bases and 0 bases, there was a span of 11 bases. The V gene's germline CDR1 is SGHAT and CDR2 FQNNGV. Measured with immunoSEQ multiplex PCR; TCRdb has only the in-frame clones, and not every one. The sample lists about 60,000 clones, over 75% occurring once. Sequenced input: blood. The clonotype originates from a man in his forties in good health. The chain has TRBV11-2 and TRBJ1-3; possibly TRBD1 for D (6 bases). The DNA for the CDR3 is TGTGCCAGCAGCACCGACAGGTTCTCTGGAAACACCATATATTTT. It codes for CASSTDRFSGNTIYF.